This record looks at one TCR beta chain sequence and its context. The data originate from a study of blood T cell repertoires in COVID-19. Study summary: PBMCs, B-cell-depleted T cells, or T cells were the source of the cDNA or gDNA that made up the material.

How the authors handled the data: Amplification of reference gene primers provided the estimated nucleated cell counts. Sequenced by immunoSEQ multiplex PCR; TCRdb stores in-frame clones only, minus some. That table gives V, J and clone size, and the DNA gave D and trimming. Of some 50,000 clones listed, about 89% are singletons. The CDR3 runs to 15 residues. The V segment lost 6 bases and the J segment 8 bases; nucleotides outside the gene matches: 12. Germline CDR1 SGHAT, CDR2 FQNNGV. Sequencing was performed on peripheral blood. This rearrangement joins TRBV11-2 to TRBJ2-1; 8 bases are shared with TRBD2. The origin of this receptor is a woman aged 80 or over with COVID-19, enrolled during active disease. CDR3 nucleotide sequence: TGTGCCAGCAGTCGGAGCGGGAGTACAGAGGATGAGCAGTTCTTC. Its translation is CASSRSGSTEDEQFF.